Presented here are 19 T cell receptor beta chains from one specimen sequenced in a study of OX40 agonist ivuxolimab in advanced cancers. TCRdb's table, derived via immunoSEQ multiplex PCR, lists solely in-frame clones and lacks some. The sample holds 42,000 or so clones, over 65% seen once. The sequences come from CD4+ or CD8+ T cells sorted from blood, collected in a trial of the OX40 agonist ivuxolimab. Source of these receptors: an adult with an advanced solid tumor such as melanoma, head and neck, liver or kidney cancer.

This clone was found once. The chain carries TRBV13 and TRBJ1-1; D is unclear. The V end lost 5 bases, the J end lost 2 bases, and 12 bases lay between the germline ends. The CDR3 loop spans 14 amino acids. Germline V gives CDR1 PRHDT, CDR2 FYEKMQ (reference sequence). DNA for the CDR3: TGTGCCAGCAGCCCGTACACAGATAACACTGAAGCTTTCTTT. Its protein is CASSPYTDNTEAFF.

The rearrangement joins TRBV19 to TRBJ2-1, with no clear D. The CDR3 covers 13 residues. Germline V gene lookup returns CDR1 LNHDA and CDR2 SQIVND (reference sequence). The V gene lost 3 bases and the J gene lost 4 bases, with 7 bases spanning the gap. This chain's CDR3 is CASSIREYNEQFF. CDR3 sequence (DNA): TGTGCCAGTAGTATCCGCGAGTACAATGAGCAGTTCTTC.

The J gene is TRBJ2-1, the V gene TRBV7-2; TRBD2 agrees at 8 bases. The CDR3 extends over 16 amino acids. The ends lost 2 bases at V and 1 base at J; junction bases unmatched: 4. Per the germline V gene, CDR1 is SGHTA and CDR2 is FQGNSA. This CDR3 is CASSLWTGGSYNEQFF. Written as DNA, the CDR3 is TGTGCCAGCAGCTTATGGACGGGGGGGTCCTACAATGAGCAGTTCTTC.

This chain connects TRBV30 to TRBJ1-6; D is unresolved. CDR3 length: 12 amino acids. V was shortened by 7 bases and J by 7 bases, with 11 bases between the two germline ends. Germline V gene data show CDR1 as GTSNPN and CDR2 as SVGIG (reference sequence). The DNA for the CDR3 is TGTGCCTCTGACTTTGCAAATTCACCCCTCCACTTT. As protein: CASDFANSPLHF. The whole variable domain, filled in from reference TRBV30 and TRBJ1-6, reads SQTIHQWPATLVQPVGSPLSLECTVEGTSNPNLYWYRQAAGRGLQLLFYSVGIGQISSEVPQNLSASRPQDRQFILSSKKLLLSDSGFYLCASDFANSPLHFGNGTRLTVT.

The chain is built from TRBV7-8 and TRBJ1-6, with D possibly matching TRBD1 (5 bases). V lost 6 bases and J lost 8, with 11 bases in between. The length of the CDR3 is 13 residues. The germline CDR1 and CDR2 sequences are SGHVS and FQNEAQ. In nucleotides, the CDR3 is TGTGCCAGCAGGGGGGTGCCGGATTCACCCCTCCACTTT. This sequence encodes CASRGVPDSPLHF.

The chain is built from TRBV11-2 and TRBJ2-1, with D possibly matching TRBD2 (5 bases). Looked up from germline, CDR1 is SGHAT and CDR2 is FQNNGV. This CDR3 comprises 14 residues. Trimming pared 5 bases from V and 3 bases from J, leaving 11 bases between. For the CDR3, the DNA is TGTGCCAGCAGCGCATCCGGACTCTACAATGAGCAGTTCTTC. Its protein product is CASSASGLYNEQFF.

The rearrangement joins TRBV7-9 to TRBJ2-1; D not certain. Per germline, CDR1 SEHNR and CDR2 FQNEAQ (reference sequence). Trimming left V 6 bases short and J 0 bases short, with 6 bases between. This CDR3 region has 13 residues. Written as DNA, the CDR3 is TGTGCCAGCAGGGAAAGCTCCTACAATGAGCAGTTCTTC. Translating it yields CASRESSYNEQFF.

This clone was picked up a small number of times. The V gene is TRBV19, the J gene TRBJ1-5; D is unresolved. Between the trimmed V and J ends, which lost 0 bases and 1 base, there was a span of 4 bases. The CDR3 is 14 amino acids. The germline V gene encodes CDR1 LNHDA and CDR2 SQIVND (reference sequence). The CDR3 bases are TGTGCCAGTAGTATAGATCAGAGCAATCAGCCCCAGCATTTT. This sequence encodes CASSIDQSNQPQHF.

The V gene is TRBV12-1, the J gene TRBJ1-2; no DNA check was done on the table's D call, TRBD1. TRBV12-1 is a recognized pseudogene. The CDR3 extends over 16 amino acids. The CDR3 region is CASSFTGTGHQYGYTF. The CDR3 DNA reads TGTGCCAGCAGCTTTACCGGAACAGGGCACCAGTATGGCTACACCTTC.

The chain has TRBV27 and TRBJ2-7; perhaps D is TRBD1 or TRBD2 (5 bases each). Germline V gene lookup returns CDR1 MNHEY and CDR2 SMNVEV (reference sequence). The CDR3 length is 17 residues. The V gene lost 4 bases and the J gene lost 0 bases, with 19 bases spanning the gap. CDR3 sequence: CASSWGYGAGDSYEQYF. In DNA form, the CDR3 reads TGTGCCAGCAGTTGGGGGTACGGTGCTGGGGACTCCTACGAGCAGTACTTC.

CDR3 amino acids: CASSPGAFGTEAFF. The CDR3 DNA sequence: TGTGCCAGCAGCCCCGGGGCATTTGGCACTGAAGCTTTCTTT. The V gene is TRBV27, the J gene TRBJ1-1; TRBD1 is a possible D gene (5 bases). Germline V gives CDR1 MNHEY, CDR2 SMNVEV (reference sequence). The CDR3 length is 14 residues. Trimming removed 6 bases at V and 4 bases at J, with 15 bases between.

The V call is TRBV28, the J call TRBJ1-2; tentative D call: TRBD1 (6 bases). The CDR3 has 12 residues. Germline V gene sequence: CDR1 MDHEN, CDR2 SYDVKM. V gave up 5 bases and J gave up 7 bases, with 11 bases separating them. CDR3 DNA sequence: TGTGCCAGCAGTACAGGGATGGGTGGCTACACCTTC. This gives the protein CASSTGMGGYTF.

The chain employs TRBV5-1 and TRBJ1-4; 7 bases match TRBD1. Trimming removed 2 bases from V and 6 bases from J; junction bases left unmatched: 4. In germline, CDR1 is SGHRS, CDR2 YFSETQ. The CDR3 length is 14 residues. CDR3 DNA sequence: TGCGCCAGCAGCTTAGGGACAGATTATGAAAAACTGTTTTTT. This translates into CASSLGTDYEKLFF.

The chain couples TRBV15 to TRBJ2-7; the D gene is possibly TRBD1 (6 bases). This CDR3 is 13 amino acids long. Germline assignment: CDR1 LNHNV and CDR2 YYDKDF (reference sequence). V was clipped by 0 bases and J by 9 bases, with 12 bases between them. The CDR3 loop is CATSREAVQGQYF. CDR3 nucleotides: TGTGCCACCAGCAGAGAAGCGGTACAGGGGCAGTACTTC.

The chain couples TRBV11-2 to TRBJ1-2; no clear D gene. Per germline, CDR1 SGHAT and CDR2 FQNNGV. Trimming removed 1 base at V and 6 bases at J, with 3 bases between. CDR3 length: 11 amino acids. CDR3 in DNA: TGTGCCAGCAGCTTAGGGAATGGCTACACCTTC. It yields the protein CASSLGNGYTF.

The CDR3, as DNA: TGTGCCAGCAGCCCAGAGGTAGTTGTAGGAAACACCATATATTTT. Protein: CASSPEVVVGNTIYF. This chain links TRBV11-2 with TRBJ1-3; D is uncertain. CDR3 size: 15 residues. Trimming cost V 5 bases and J 4 bases, with 15 bases left between them. CDR1 and CDR2 (germline): SGHAT, FQNNGV.

A single count supports this clone. The V call is TRBV15, the J call TRBJ2-2, with 10 nucleotides matching TRBD1. V was pared by 5 bases and J by 5 bases, with 8 bases of the junction left unmatched. Germline CDR1 is LNHNV and CDR2 is YYDKDF (reference sequence). This CDR3 comprises 16 residues. CDR3 protein: CATSGPGTGETGELFF. CDR3 DNA: TGTGCCACCAGCGGACCCGGGACAGGGGAAACCGGGGAGCTGTTTTTT.

This clone was recorded many times. The genes are TRBV7-2 and TRBJ2-5; TRBD2 agrees at 8 bases. Germline CDR1 and CDR2: SGHTA and FQGNSA. The length of the CDR3 is 14 residues. Trimming took 5 bases from V and 1 from J; bases not matched to a gene: 3. CDR3 sequence reads: CASSRGLGQETQYF. CDR3 nucleotides: TGTGCCAGCAGCCGGGGACTAGGCCAAGAGACCCAGTACTTC.

The count of this clone is one. The V call is TRBV2, the J call TRBJ2-5; D is perhaps TRBD1 or TRBD2 (5 bases each). V dropped 5 bases and J dropped 11 bases, with 21 bases sitting between them. CDR1 SNHLY and CDR2 FYNNEI come from the germline V gene. The CDR3 has 14 amino acids. This CDR3 reads CASSSMGQGREQYF. The CDR3 nucleotides are TGTGCCAGCAGTTCAATGGGGCAGGGAAGGGAGCAGTACTTC.